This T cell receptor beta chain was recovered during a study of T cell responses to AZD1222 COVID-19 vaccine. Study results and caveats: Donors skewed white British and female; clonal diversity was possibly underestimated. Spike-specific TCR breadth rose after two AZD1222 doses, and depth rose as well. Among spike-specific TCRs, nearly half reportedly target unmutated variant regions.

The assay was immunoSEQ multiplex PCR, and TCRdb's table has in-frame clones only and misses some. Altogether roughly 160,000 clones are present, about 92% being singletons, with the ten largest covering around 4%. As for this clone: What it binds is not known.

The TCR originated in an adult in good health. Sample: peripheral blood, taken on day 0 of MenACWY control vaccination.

CDR3 DNA: TGTGCCAGCAGCATGCCGGGACAGGCCTGGGACGAGCAGTACTTC. It codes for CASSMPGQAWDEQYF. The rearrangement joins TRBV7-2 to TRBJ2-7; the match to TRBD1 covers 8 bases. This CDR3 contains 15 residues. Germline V gene data show CDR1 as SGHTA and CDR2 as FQGNSA. The J segment lost 5 bases and the V segment lost 5 bases, leaving 11 bases of the junction unmatched.